The 17 T cell receptor beta chains below come from one sample, sequenced in a study of monozygotic twins with inflammatory bowel disease. TCRdb reworked the 5' RACE reads into one entry per CDR3 protein, no DNA. The sample table includes fewer than 350,000 distinct CDR3 sequences. Sequenced material: blood. Every receptor here comes from a human donor with ulcerative colitis or Crohn's disease, or a healthy co-twin of an affected twin (not recorded which).

The chain combines TRBV7-9 with TRBJ1-2; as DNA is missing, the TRBD1 call by TCRdb cannot be tested. From germline, CDR1 is SEHNR and CDR2 FQNEAQ (reference sequence). The CDR3 extends over 16 amino acids. The CDR3 region is CASSLTGVKFNYGYTF.

The CDR3 sequence: CASSLAGRVETQYF. V is TRBV5-1 and J is TRBJ2-5; absent DNA, TCRdb's TRBD1 call cannot be checked. The CDR3 has 14 amino acids. The V gene's germline CDR1 is SGHRS and CDR2 YFSETQ.

The V call is TRBV20-1, the J call TRBJ2-1; the D gene TCRdb calls, TRBD2, cannot be checked with no DNA. There are 18 residues in the CDR3. The V gene's germline CDR1 is DFQATT and CDR2 SNEGSKA (reference sequence). The CDR3: CSAIGVGLAGYGYNEQFF.

V usage is TRBV7-9 and J usage is TRBJ2-2; absent DNA, TCRdb's TRBD2 call cannot be checked. The CDR3 loop spans 15 amino acids. In germline, CDR1 is SEHNR, CDR2 FQNEAQ (reference sequence). CDR3 in amino acids: CASSLGSAGIGELFF. Full variable domain (remainder filled in from reference TRBV7-9 and TRBJ2-2): DTGVSQNPRHKITKRGQNVTFRCDPISEHNRLYWYRQTLGQGPEFLTYFQNEAQLEKSRLLSDRFSAERPKGSFSTLEIQRTEQGDSAMYLCASSLGSAGIGELFFGEGSRLTVL.

The V call is TRBV28, the J call TRBJ2-1; TCRdb reports TRBD2, a call that lacks DNA to check it against. CDR3 size: 15 residues. Looked up from germline, CDR1 is MDHEN and CDR2 is SYDVKM. The CDR3 protein is CASSLYLAGGDEQFF.

The rearrangement joins TRBV28 to TRBJ2-3; the TCRdb call, TRBD2, lacks DNA for checking. Per germline, CDR1 MDHEN and CDR2 SYDVKM. The length of the CDR3 is 16 residues. The CDR3 sequence is CASSFLSGRATDTQYF.

The V call is TRBV28, the J call TRBJ1-4; with no DNA, the TCRdb D assignment of TRBD1 cannot be verified. The CDR3 length is 14 residues. CDR1 and CDR2 (germline): MDHEN, SYDVKM. Here the CDR3 reads CASRSTGLDEKLFF.

The chain couples TRBV7-2 to TRBJ2-4. This CDR3 has 11 residues. CDR1 and CDR2 from the germline V gene are SGHTA and FQGNSA. The CDR3 loop is CASSSGRIQYF. Complete variable domain (other parts from reference TRBV7-2 and TRBJ2-4): GAGVSQSPSNKVTEKGKDVELRCDPISGHTALYWYRQSLGQGLEFLIYFQGNSAPDKSGLPSDRFSAERTGGSVSTLTIQRTQQEDSAVYLCASSSGRIQYFGAGTRLSVL.

The genes are TRBV9 and TRBJ1-3; the TCRdb call, TRBD1, lacks DNA for checking. Looked up from germline, CDR1 is SGDLS and CDR2 is YYNGEE. There are 15 residues in the CDR3. The CDR3 is CASSVGGGPGNTIYF.

This sequence joins TRBV7-8 and TRBJ2-7. Germline lookup yields CDR1 SGHVS and CDR2 FQNEAQ. The CDR3 has 12 amino acids. CDR3 region: CASSLGLLEQYF.

This rearrangement joins TRBV5-1 to TRBJ2-2; no DNA is available, so the TRBD2 call from TCRdb remains unchecked. Germline V gene data show CDR1 as SGHRS and CDR2 as YFSETQ. This CDR3 has 15 residues. The CDR3 spells CASRPGGGNTGELFF.

V gene TRBV27 combines with J gene TRBJ1-4. Germline V gene data show CDR1 as MNHEY and CDR2 as SMNVEV (reference sequence). The CDR3 runs 14 residues. CDR3 in amino acids: CASSLRAAGEKLFF.

The chain is built from TRBV15 and TRBJ2-3; there is no DNA to check the TCRdb D call of TRBD1. Germline V gene lookup returns CDR1 LNHNV and CDR2 YYDKDF (reference sequence). The CDR3 is 15 residues long. CDR3 in amino acids: CATSGSRGPTDTQYF.

The CDR3 is CANSVDRGNYEQYF. The chain recombines TRBV2 with TRBJ2-7; TCRdb proposes TRBD1, but this gene call is untestable without DNA. Germline loops: CDR1 SNHLY, CDR2 FYNNEI. This CDR3 is 14 amino acids long.

The chain uses TRBV12-3 or TRBV12-4 and TRBJ2-1; TCRdb outputs TRBD2, but without DNA this stays unchecked. This CDR3 region has 14 residues. The CDR3 is CASMGLAGPREQFF.

The J gene is TRBJ2-5, the V gene TRBV5-1; there is no DNA to check the TCRdb D call of TRBD2. CDR1 is SGHRS, CDR2 YFSETQ, per germline. The CDR3 is made up of 13 amino acids. The CDR3 reads CASSLVAGDAQYF. The variable domain in full, with the rest retrieved from reference TRBV5-1 and TRBJ2-5, is KAGVTQTPRYLIKTRGQQVTLSCSPISGHRSVSWYQQTPGQGLQFLFEYFSETQRNKGNFPGRFSGRQFSNSRSEMNVSTLELGDSALYLCASSLVAGDAQYFGPGTRLLVL.

The chain couples TRBV5-1 to TRBJ2-6. Germline CDR1 SGHRS, CDR2 YFSETQ. This CDR3 spans 15 amino acids. This CDR3 reads CASSLASVGANVLTF. Complete variable domain (other parts from reference TRBV5-1 and TRBJ2-6): KAGVTQTPRYLIKTRGQQVTLSCSPISGHRSVSWYQQTPGQGLQFLFEYFSETQRNKGNFPGRFSGRQFSNSRSEMNVSTLELGDSALYLCASSLASVGANVLTFGAGSRLTVL.